The 27 T cell receptor beta chains presented below share a single source sample, sequenced in a study of blood T cell repertoires in COVID-19. Sequencing used immunoSEQ multiplex PCR; TCRdb keeps in-frame clones, though not all of them. The table shows a few hundred thousand clones, with around 80% occurring only once. The sample was peripheral blood. All receptors derive from a man between 60 and 75 years old with acute or convalescent COVID-19.

This chain links TRBV6-5 with TRBJ1-3; D not resolved. The CDR3 spans 14 residues. Trimming took 6 bases from V and 1 from J, leaving 10 bases between them. Germline lookup yields CDR1 MNHEY and CDR2 SVGAGI. CDR3 amino acids: CASSLYLSGNTIYF. The CDR3 coding sequence is TGTGCCAGCAGCCTATATCTTTCTGGAAACACCATATATTTT.

This clone was seen only a few times. Relative to the germline gene, one junction end is altered; a read error may explain this. The rearrangement links TRBV28 to TRBJ2-7; D ambiguous. Germline values: CDR1 MDHEN, CDR2 SYDVKM. This CDR3 is built from 13 residues. The CDR3 spells CASSLSDSRLPNF. The DNA for the CDR3 is TGTGCCAGCAGTTTAAGTGATAGTCGCTTGCCGAACTTC.

This chain connects TRBV11-3 to TRBJ1-3; TRBD1 matches 10 bases. Trimming removed 8 bases from V and 1 base from J; junction bases left unmatched: 14. CDR1 and CDR2 from the germline V gene are SGHNT and YENEEA. This CDR3 contains 18 residues. CDR3 sequence (DNA): TGTGCCAGCGTGTGGGACAGGGGTCCCCTCTTTTCTGGAAACACCATATATTTT. Translation: CASVWDRGPLFSGNTIYF.

The chain carries TRBV6-1 and TRBJ2-7, with TRBD1 matching over 7 bases. Unmatched junction bases numbered 8, after V lost 3 bases and J lost 0 bases. This CDR3 is built from 16 residues. Looked up from germline, CDR1 is MNHNS and CDR2 is SASEGT. The CDR3 DNA sequence: TGTGCCAGCAGTGATTCAGGGACAGCCTTCTCCTACGAGCAGTACTTC. Its translation: CASSDSGTAFSYEQYF.

The chain is built from TRBV5-1 and TRBJ2-5, with 9 bases matching TRBD2. The length of the CDR3 is 17 residues. V lost 0 bases and J lost 2; bases outside the gene matches: 8. In germline, CDR1 is SGHRS, CDR2 YFSETQ. CDR3 sequence: CASSLAGAAGGQETQYF. The CDR3 DNA reads TGCGCCAGCAGCTTGGCCGGGGCAGCGGGAGGTCAAGAGACCCAGTACTTC.

The J gene is TRBJ2-3, the V gene TRBV28; the D is unclear. CDR3 length: 11 amino acids. Germline CDR1 is MDHEN and CDR2 is SYDVKM. Trimming cost V 6 bases and J 7 bases, with 8 bases left between them. The CDR3 is CASSLRYTQYF. The CDR3 DNA follows: TGTGCCAGCAGCCTGAGATATACGCAGTATTTT.

This clone has a single count. The V gene is TRBV5-1, the J gene TRBJ2-5, with 9 bases that match TRBD1. V lost 0 bases and J lost 4; bases outside the gene matches: 10. This CDR3 is built from 17 residues. The germline gives CDR1 SGHRS, CDR2 YFSETQ. Here the CDR3 DNA reads TGCGCCAGCAGCTTGGCCGGGGGACAGGGAAGGGTAGAGACCCAGTACTTC. The encoded protein is CASSLAGGQGRVETQYF.

This chain links TRBV9 with TRBJ1-3; perhaps TRBD1 as D (5 bases). The germline CDR1 and CDR2 sequences are SGDLS and YYNGEE. There are 13 residues in the CDR3. The ends were cut back, 4 bases at V and 8 bases at J, with 13 bases in the middle. This CDR3 is CASSRDGGDTIYF. CDR3 in DNA: TGTGCCAGCAGCCGTGACGGGGGAGACACCATATATTTT.

V gene TRBV3-1 (or the pseudogene TRBV3-2) combines with J gene TRBJ1-2, with D possibly TRBD1 on 5 matching bases. The CDR3 runs 15 residues. Trimming took 3 bases from V and 2 from J, leaving 13 bases between them. Looked up from germline, CDR1 is LGHDT and CDR2 is YNNKEL (reference sequence). CDR3 residues: CASSHTTARNYGYTF. DNA of the CDR3: TGTGCCAGCAGCCACACGACAGCTCGGAACTATGGCTACACCTTC.

The sample holds one count of this clone. The V gene is TRBV19, the J gene TRBJ1-1; D may be TRBD1 (5 bases). The CDR3 contains 13 residues. Germline CDR1 reads LNHDA; CDR2 reads SQIVND (reference sequence). The V end was cut by 10 bases, the J end by 0 bases, with 12 bases between. The CDR3 DNA reads as TGTGCCACCCAAAGGACACTGAACACTGAAGCTTTCTTT. Its protein is CATQRTLNTEAFF.

This chain uses TRBV6-6 with TRBJ1-5; no reliable D call. CDR1 and CDR2 from the germline V gene are MNHNY and SVGAGI (reference sequence). V lost 3 bases to trimming and J lost 5 bases, with 17 bases between them. The CDR3 has 16 amino acids. The CDR3 region has the DNA TGTGCCAGCAGTTATCTCGGACTAGTCCAGCATCAGCCCCAGCATTTT. It codes for CASSYLGLVQHQPQHF.

The rearrangement uses TRBV11-3 and TRBJ2-5, with D perhaps TRBD2 (5 bases). The CDR3 runs to 12 residues. Germline V CDR1 and CDR2: SGHNT, YENEEA. With 5 bases removed from V and 2 bases from J, the gap between germline ends came to 6 bases. CDR3 sequence: CASSEGQETQYF. Here the CDR3 DNA reads TGTGCCAGCAGCGAGGGACAAGAGACCCAGTACTTC.

The chain employs TRBV7-3 and TRBJ2-3; D is possibly TRBD2 (5 bases). The V gene's germline CDR1 is SGHTA and CDR2 FQGTGA. The CDR3 has 14 amino acids. The V and J ends lost 5 bases and 2 bases respectively, with 11 bases between them. The CDR3 nucleotides are TGTGCCAGCAGCCCGCAGCGGACCACAGATACGCAGTATTTT. Translated: CASSPQRTTDTQYF.

This chain links TRBV11-2 with TRBJ2-5; possibly TRBD1 for D (8 bases). V lost 5 bases and J 5 bases, leaving 15 bases between the germline ends. The CDR3 runs 14 residues. The germline gives CDR1 SGHAT, CDR2 FQNNGV. DNA of the CDR3: TGTGCCAGCAGCCCCGGACAGGGAGGGGAGACCCAGTACTTC. It is translated as CASSPGQGGETQYF.

This chain connects TRBV6-2 or TRBV6-3 to TRBJ2-2; TRBD1 might be the D (6 bases). CDR1 and CDR2 (germline): MNHEY, SVGEGT. The CDR3 runs 16 residues. Between the trimmed V and J ends, which lost 5 bases and 4 bases, there was a span of 17 bases. This CDR3 reads CASSHRQVPSTGELFF. The CDR3 DNA reads TGTGCCAGCAGTCACCGACAGGTCCCGAGCACCGGGGAGCTGTTTTTT.

This chain joins TRBV12-3 or TRBV12-4 and TRBJ2-7; TRBD2 matches 9 bases. Trimming cost V 5 bases and J 4 bases; bases outside gene matches: 3. This CDR3 is built from 13 residues. CDR3 DNA sequence: TGTGCCAGCAGTATTACTAGCGGGTACGAGCAGTACTTC. This codes for CASSITSGYEQYF.

The chain combines TRBV2 with TRBJ2-1; 12 nucleotides line up with TRBD2. The junction had 4 bases not matched to a gene; V was cut back by 6 bases and J by 7 bases. Germline CDR1 SNHLY, CDR2 FYNNEI. CDR3 length: 14 residues. CDR3 nucleotide sequence: TGTGCCAGCAGACGGACTAGCGGGGTAAATGAGCAGTTCTTC. Protein sequence: CASRRTSGVNEQFF.

The J gene is TRBJ1-3, the V gene TRBV6-5, with D perhaps matching TRBD1 (6 bases). V dropped 2 bases and J dropped 4 bases, with 15 bases sitting between them. The germline V gene has CDR1 MNHEY and CDR2 SVGAGI. The CDR3 runs to 16 residues. CDR3 amino acids: CASSYVGGQRGNTIYF. In nucleotides, the CDR3 is TGTGCCAGCAGTTACGTCGGGGGGCAGAGGGGAAACACCATATATTTT.

V and J are TRBV30 and TRBJ2-3; no firm D call. Trimming took off 3 bases at V and 5 bases at J, with 15 bases between the two ends. Germline V gives CDR1 GTSNPN, CDR2 SVGIG (reference sequence). The CDR3 totals 14 residues. The chain's CDR3 is CAWSPGASRDTQYF. In DNA form, the CDR3 reads TGTGCCTGGAGCCCCGGTGCGTCGAGAGATACGCAGTATTTT.

The genes are TRBV7-2 and TRBJ2-7; 7 positions agree with TRBD2. Germline values: CDR1 SGHTA, CDR2 FQGNSA. With V trimmed by 5 bases and J by 1 base, 14 bases remained unmatched. The CDR3 consists of 17 residues. This chain's CDR3 is CASSPGGGRRGSYEQYF. Written as DNA, the CDR3 is TGTGCCAGCAGCCCGGGGGGTGGTAGGCGTGGGTCCTACGAGCAGTACTTC.

This rearrangement joins TRBV18 to TRBJ2-5; 10 nucleotides match TRBD1. Germline lookup yields CDR1 KGHSH and CDR2 LQKENI. This CDR3 region has 21 residues. J lost 3 bases, V lost 0 bases, and 19 bases had no gene match. CDR3: CASSPPLTFTQATGGEETQYF. CDR3 nucleotides: TGTGCCAGCTCACCACCCCTTACCTTCACACAAGCGACAGGGGGCGAAGAGACCCAGTACTTC.

The chain recombines TRBV6-1 with TRBJ2-7; 8 nucleotides line up with TRBD2. The CDR3 has 15 residues. Germline V lookup: CDR1 MNHNS, CDR2 SASEGT. After removal of 1 base from V and 2 bases from J, the junction contained 4 bases not matched to a gene. CDR3 protein: CASSEDSGVPYEQYF. CDR3 nucleotides: TGTGCCAGCAGTGAAGATAGCGGGGTTCCCTACGAGCAGTACTTC.

V gene TRBV4-1 combines with J gene TRBJ2-2; D call uncertain. The CDR3 has 16 residues. Between the trimmed V and J ends, which lost 4 bases and 0 bases, there was a span of 12 bases. Per the germline V gene, CDR1 is MGHRA and CDR2 is YSYEKL. CDR3 coding DNA: TGCGCCAGCAGCCTAAGAGGCCGGCCGAACACCGGGGAGCTGTTTTTT. It specifies CASSLRGRPNTGELFF.

The genes are TRBV6-5 and TRBJ2-5; the match to TRBD2 covers 7 bases. This CDR3 is 13 amino acids long. Per germline, CDR1 MNHEY and CDR2 SVGAGI. J was trimmed by 4 bases and V by 5 bases; bases with no gene match: 4. The CDR3 DNA follows: TGTGCCAGCAGTAGGACTAGACGAGAGACCCAGTACTTC. It codes for CASSRTRRETQYF.

This chain uses TRBV7-3 with TRBJ1-4; possible D gene TRBD1, 6 bases. CDR3 length equals 15 residues. The V end was cut by 5 bases, the J end by 0 bases, with 10 bases between. Germline V lookup: CDR1 SGHTA, CDR2 FQGTGA. In DNA, the CDR3 is TGTGCCAGCAGCCCCGGACAGTCAACTAATGAAAAACTGTTTTTT. Its protein product is CASSPGQSTNEKLFF.

This clone showed up just once. The chain links TRBV10-3 to TRBJ2-7; 8 nucleotides align to TRBD1. The CDR3 spans 15 residues. Germline V gives CDR1 ENHRY, CDR2 SYGVKD. With 3 bases clipped from V and 3 bases from J, the junction kept 7 bases outside the gene matches. CDR3 in amino acids: CAISEGQGVFYEQYF. CDR3 DNA: TGTGCCATCAGTGAAGGACAGGGAGTCTTCTACGAGCAGTACTTC.

The V gene is TRBV30, the J gene TRBJ2-5; possible D gene TRBD1, 6 bases. V was trimmed by 0 bases and J by 1 base, leaving 21 bases between them. CDR3 length: 18 amino acids. In germline, CDR1 is GTSNPN, CDR2 SVGIG (reference sequence). The CDR3: CAWSVQGQGRGRQETQYF. In DNA, the CDR3 is TGTGCCTGGAGTGTACAGGGCCAGGGCCGAGGCCGCCAAGAGACCCAGTACTTC.